A selection of T cell receptor beta chains follows, all from one sample in a study of blood T cell repertoires in COVID-19. Clones were read by immunoSEQ multiplex PCR, and TCRdb kept only the in-frame ones, dropping some. This sample has 110,000 to 150,000 clones, with roughly 85% found just once. Sequenced material: peripheral blood. These receptors came from a man aged 50 to 59 with acute or convalescent COVID-19. Each CDR3 is given with its conserved first and last residue. The D gene is left open where the match is weak. The size field is filled for only some rows; it gives once, few, many or a size class.

clone_size j_call d_call v_call cdr3_nt cdr3_aa
NA TRBJ2-3 TRBD2 TRBV25-1 TGTGCCAGCAGTGGAGCGGGAGCAGGTAGAGATACGCAGTATTTT CASSGAGAGRDTQYF
once TRBJ2-2 NA TRBV19 TGTGCCAGTAAGGGGACTTCTCAGGGTGGCGGGGAGCTGTTTTTT CASKGTSQGGGELFF
NA TRBJ2-3 TRBD2 TRBV27 TGTGCCAGCAGTCCCGGGAGGCACACAGATACGCAGTATTTT CASSPGRHTDTQYF
NA TRBJ1-1 NA TRBV18 TGTGCCAGCTCTTATAGCAGATTGAACACTGAAGCTTTCTTT CASSYSRLNTEAFF
few TRBJ2-7 NA TRBV5-4 TGTGCCAGCAGCTTGGAGTTGACTGGGACTTCGACCTACGAGCAGTACTTC CASSLELTGTSTYEQYF
few TRBJ1-5 NA TRBV27 TGTGCCAGCAGTTTGGGGGGGGCTGATCAGCCCCAGCATTTT CASSLGGADQPQHF
NA TRBJ2-5 TRBD2 TRBV27 TGTGCCAGCAGACAAGCGGGAGCGGAGACCCAGTACTTC CASRQAGAETQYF
NA TRBJ1-2 TRBD1 TRBV27 TGTGCCAGCCGCCGGCAGGGGGGTTATGGCTACACCTTC CASRRQGGYGYTF
once TRBJ2-7 TRBD2 TRBV5-4 TGTGCCAGCAGCTTGGGGGGACTAGCGGGAAACGAGCAGTACTTC CASSLGGLAGNEQYF
NA TRBJ1-3 NA TRBV10-1 TGCGCCAGCAGTGAGGCAAGGAGCTCTGGAAACACCATATATTTT CASSEARSSGNTIYF
NA TRBJ1-3 NA TRBV30 TGTGCCTGGAGTTTAACAGGGAGCTCTGGAAACACCATATATTTT CAWSLTGSSGNTIYF
NA TRBJ1-5 NA TRBV7-9 TGTGCCAGCAGCTTCGGCAGGGTGAATCAGCCCCAGCATTTT CASSFGRVNQPQHF
NA TRBJ2-3 TRBD1 TRBV5-1 TGCGCCAGCAGCTTGTCAGGGGGCGAGTCCACAGATACGCAGTATTTT CASSLSGGESTDTQYF
few TRBJ2-7 NA TRBV6-5 TGTGCCAGCAGAGATCAGGGAAACCCCTACGAGCAGTACTTC CASRDQGNPYEQYF
NA TRBJ1-1 TRBD1 TRBV5-6 TGTGCCAGCAGCGCGGGACAGACCTTGAACACTGAAGCTTTCTTT CASSAGQTLNTEAFF
NA TRBJ2-7 TRBD2 TRBV5-4 TGTGCCAGCAGCATCGGCGCGGGAGCACCGTACTTC CASSIGAGAPYF
NA TRBJ2-2 NA TRBV9 TGTGCCAGCAGCGTAGCTGGTGGGAGGACCGGGGAGCTGTTTTTT CASSVAGGRTGELFF
NA TRBJ2-5 NA TRBV4-1 TGCGCCAGCAGCAGTGCGGAGACCCAGTACTTC CASSSAETQYF
NA TRBJ2-1 TRBD2 TRBV5-1 TGCGCCAGCAGCTCGCTAGCGGTCAGCTCCTACAATGAGCAGTTCTTC CASSSLAVSSYNEQFF
NA TRBJ1-4 TRBD1 TRBV10-2 TGCGCCAGCAGCGGACAGGGGCCCAATGAAAAACTGTTTTTT CASSGQGPNEKLFF
once TRBJ1-5 TRBD1 TRBV10-1 TGCGCCAGCAGTGAGTCAAGGGACAGGGGGGATCAGCCCCAGCATTTT CASSESRDRGDQPQHF
NA TRBJ1-3 NA TRBV19 TGTGCCAGTAGTATAGTACAGGATACGCCTCTCTCTGGAAACACCATATATTTT CASSIVQDTPLSGNTIYF
NA TRBJ2-5 TRBD1 TRBV7-6 TGTGCCAGCAGCACGGGGGGACAGGGGTTTCAAGAGACCCAGTACTTC CASSTGGQGFQETQYF
NA TRBJ1-1 NA TRBV10-3 TGTGCCATCCAACGGGAGGGGAGGACTGAAGCTTTCTTT CAIQREGRTEAFF
once TRBJ2-3 TRBD1 TRBV12-5 TGTGCTAGTGGGGGGACAGTGCGCACAGATACGCAGTATTTT CASGGTVRTDTQYF
NA TRBJ2-3 TRBD2 TRBV7-8 TGTGCCAGCAGCTTGAGACTAGCGGGAGGGTCCGTAGATACGCAGTATTTT CASSLRLAGGSVDTQYF
NA TRBJ2-7 TRBD2 TRBV7-2 TGTGCCAGCAGCGGGACTAGCGGTGGCTACGAGCAGTACTTC CASSGTSGGYEQYF
once TRBJ2-2 TRBD2 TRBV6-6 TGTGCCAGCAAGGCTAGCGGGATTCGGGAGGAGCTGTTTTTT CASKASGIREELFF
NA TRBJ2-1 NA TRBV11-2 TGTGCCAGCAGTGTCTGGCGGTACAATGAGCAGTTCTTC CASSVWRYNEQFF
once TRBJ2-5 NA TRBV30 TGTGCCTCAGGTTGGGTTGGGGGGGGCAAAGAGACCCAGTACTTC CASGWVGGGKETQYF
NA TRBJ1-5 NA TRBV6-5 TGTGCCAGCAGTTCCGCGACAGCCAGCAATCAGCCCCAGCATTTT CASSSATASNQPQHF
few TRBJ2-1 NA TRBV11-2 TGTGCCAGCAGGACCGGGCTAGCTGGGTCCTACAATGAGCAGTTCTTC CASRTGLAGSYNEQFF
NA TRBJ2-1 TRBD2 TRBV5-1 TGCGCCAGCAGCCCTACTAGCGGGACACACTACAATGAGCAGTTCTTC CASSPTSGTHYNEQFF
once TRBJ2-2 TRBD2 TRBV4-2 TGTGCCAGCAGCCAATCCCCCCGAGCGGGGGGGAACGGGGAGCTGTTTTTT CASSQSPRAGGNGELFF
NA TRBJ1-1 TRBD1 TRBV5-1 TGCGCCAGCAGCCGGGACAGGGGTAACACTGAAGCTTTCTTT CASSRDRGNTEAFF
NA TRBJ1-3 NA TRBV11-1 TGTGCCAGCAGCATTCTCCAGGGCACTGGAAACACCATATATTTT CASSILQGTGNTIYF
NA TRBJ2-3 NA TRBV19 TGTGCCAGTACCCGAGGGGGGGTCGGCGATACGCAGTATTTT CASTRGGVGDTQYF
NA TRBJ1-5 TRBD1 TRBV10-1 TGCGCCAGGAGCTCCCGGGACAGTCATAGCAATCAGCCCCAGCATTTT CARSSRDSHSNQPQHF
NA TRBJ1-1 TRBD1 TRBV6-5 TGTGCCAGCATTACAGGGGGGAAAGTGGGCACTGAAGCTTTCTTT CASITGGKVGTEAFF
NA TRBJ2-7 TRBD2 TRBV30 TGTGCCTGGAGTGTGTCTAGCGGGTACGAGCAGTACTTC CAWSVSSGYEQYF
NA TRBJ1-1 TRBD1 TRBV5-1 TGCGCCAGCAGCCTATACCGGACAGGGGGGAACACTGAAGCTTTCTTT CASSLYRTGGNTEAFF
NA TRBJ2-2 NA TRBV7-3 TGTGCCAGCAGCTTAAGGTTTGGGACACACCAGCCCGGGGAGCTGTTTTTT CASSLRFGTHQPGELFF
once TRBJ2-1 TRBD1 TRBV19 TGTGCCAGTAGTATTTACAGGGGCGACAATGAGCAGTTCTTC CASSIYRGDNEQFF
few TRBJ2-5 NA TRBV19 TGTGCCAGTAGCAACAGGGGGGGCCAAGAGACCCAGTACTTC CASSNRGGQETQYF